The clone carrying this T cell receptor beta chain was seen more than once but under ten times. The antigen remains undetermined. This record comes from a study of T-cell reconstitution after alpha-beta-depleted transplantation in children. Unique molecular identifiers were used to barcode this TCRbeta library. MiXCR, applied by TCRdb to the PCR reads, yields one record per CDR3 protein. The data contain roughly 670,000 distinct CDR3 sequences, 13% of them seen just once; the ten biggest clones take up roughly 0.84%. Notes on the study in general: Alpha-beta T cells about two months after transplant reportedly derived from several hundred expanded graft clones. In some patients, recipient T cells and intrathymic progenitors surviving conditioning explained high day-60 diversity. One year post-transplant, T-cell counts and diversity were largely derived from T cells produced anew.

CDR3 length equals 18 residues. Looked up from germline, CDR1 is SGHRS and CDR2 is YFSETQ. The V segment lost 0 bases and the J segment 4 bases; nucleotides outside the gene matches: 12. The sample consisted of PBMCs, taken before TCRalphabeta/CD19-depleted stem cell transplant. The rearrangement joins TRBV5-1 to TRBJ2-3; 9 bases line up with TRBD2. This clonotype was obtained from a girl aged 2-9 years with congenital amegakaryocytic thrombocytopenia, due to receive a stem cell transplant. The CDR3 DNA sequence: TGCGCCAGCAGCTTGGGGGCTATAGCGGGAGTCATTGCAGATACGCAGTATTTT. Translation: CASSLGAIAGVIADTQYF.